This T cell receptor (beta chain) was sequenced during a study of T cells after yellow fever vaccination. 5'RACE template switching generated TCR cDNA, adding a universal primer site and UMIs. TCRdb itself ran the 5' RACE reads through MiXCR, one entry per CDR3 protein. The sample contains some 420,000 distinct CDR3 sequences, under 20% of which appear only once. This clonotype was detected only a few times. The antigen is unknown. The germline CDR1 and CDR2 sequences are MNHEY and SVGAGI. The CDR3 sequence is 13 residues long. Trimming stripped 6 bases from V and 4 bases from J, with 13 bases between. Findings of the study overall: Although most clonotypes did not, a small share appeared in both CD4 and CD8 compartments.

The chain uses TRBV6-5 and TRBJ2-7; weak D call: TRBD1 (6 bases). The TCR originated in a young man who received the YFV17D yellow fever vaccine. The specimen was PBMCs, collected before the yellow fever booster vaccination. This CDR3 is CASSQGSMYEQYF. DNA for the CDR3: TGTGCCAGCAGCCAGGGGAGCATGTACGAGCAGTACTTC.